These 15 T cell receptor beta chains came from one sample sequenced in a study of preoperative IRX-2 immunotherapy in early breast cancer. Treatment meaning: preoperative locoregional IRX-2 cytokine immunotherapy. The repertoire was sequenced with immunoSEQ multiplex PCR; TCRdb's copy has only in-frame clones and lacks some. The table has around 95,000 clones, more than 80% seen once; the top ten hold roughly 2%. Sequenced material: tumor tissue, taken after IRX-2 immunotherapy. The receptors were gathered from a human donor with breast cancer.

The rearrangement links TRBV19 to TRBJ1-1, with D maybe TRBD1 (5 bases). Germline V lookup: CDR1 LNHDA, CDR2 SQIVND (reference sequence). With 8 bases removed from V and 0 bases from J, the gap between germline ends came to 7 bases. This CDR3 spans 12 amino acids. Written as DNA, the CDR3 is TGTGCCAGTGGGGCTCTGAACACTGAAGCTTTCTTT. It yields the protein CASGALNTEAFF.

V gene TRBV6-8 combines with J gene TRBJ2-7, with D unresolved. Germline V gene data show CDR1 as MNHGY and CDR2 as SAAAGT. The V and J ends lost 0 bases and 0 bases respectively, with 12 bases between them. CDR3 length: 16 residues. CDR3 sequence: CASSYSKLGNSYEQYF. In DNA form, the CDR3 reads TGTGCCAGCAGTTACTCGAAGTTAGGGAACTCCTACGAGCAGTACTTC.

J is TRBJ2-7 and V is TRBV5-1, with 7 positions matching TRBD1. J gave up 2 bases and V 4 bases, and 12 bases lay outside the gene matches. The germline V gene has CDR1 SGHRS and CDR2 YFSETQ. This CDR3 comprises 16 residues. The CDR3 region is CASSKTGQLNTYEQYF. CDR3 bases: TGCGCCAGCAGCAAAACGGGACAGCTAAATACCTACGAGCAGTACTTC.

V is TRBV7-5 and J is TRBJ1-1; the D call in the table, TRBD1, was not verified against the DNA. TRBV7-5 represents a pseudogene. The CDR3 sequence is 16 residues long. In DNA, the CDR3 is TGTGCCAGCAGCAATACAAAACAGGGCGGATCCACTGAAGCTTTCTTT. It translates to CASSNTKQGGSTEAFF.

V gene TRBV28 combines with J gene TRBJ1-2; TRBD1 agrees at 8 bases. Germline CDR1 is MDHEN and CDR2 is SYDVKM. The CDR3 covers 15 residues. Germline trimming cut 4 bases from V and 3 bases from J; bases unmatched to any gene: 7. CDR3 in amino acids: CASSSTGVRDYGYTF. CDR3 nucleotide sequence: TGTGCCAGCAGTTCGACAGGGGTTAGGGACTATGGCTACACCTTC.

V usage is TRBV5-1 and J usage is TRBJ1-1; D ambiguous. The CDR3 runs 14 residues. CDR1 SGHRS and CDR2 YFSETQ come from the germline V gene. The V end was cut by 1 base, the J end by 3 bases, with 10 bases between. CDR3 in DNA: TGCGCCAGCAGCTTGTTGGTAGAGGACACTGAAGCTTTCTTT. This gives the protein CASSLLVEDTEAFF.

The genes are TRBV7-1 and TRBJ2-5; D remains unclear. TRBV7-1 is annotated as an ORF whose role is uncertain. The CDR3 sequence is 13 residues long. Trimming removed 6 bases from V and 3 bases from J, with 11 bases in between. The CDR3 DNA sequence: TGTGCCAGCAGTTACCTGGGGAAAGAGACCCAGTACTTC. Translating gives CASSYLGKETQYF.

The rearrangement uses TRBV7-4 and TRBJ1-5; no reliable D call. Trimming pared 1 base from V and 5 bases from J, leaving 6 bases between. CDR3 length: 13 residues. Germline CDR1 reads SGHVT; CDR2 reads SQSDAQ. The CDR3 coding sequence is TGTGCCAGCAGCTTAGTCCCCCATCAGCCCCAGCATTTT. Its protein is CASSLVPHQPQHF.

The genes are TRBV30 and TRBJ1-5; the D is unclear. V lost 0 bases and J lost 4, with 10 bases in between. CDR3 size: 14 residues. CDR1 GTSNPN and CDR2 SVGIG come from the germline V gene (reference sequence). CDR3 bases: TGTGCCTGGAGTGTTGCGGCGATAAATCAGCCCCAGCATTTT. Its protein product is CAWSVAAINQPQHF.

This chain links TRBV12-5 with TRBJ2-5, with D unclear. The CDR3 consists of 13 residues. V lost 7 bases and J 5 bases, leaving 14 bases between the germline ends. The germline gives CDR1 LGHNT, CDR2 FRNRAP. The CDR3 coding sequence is TGTGCTAGTGCCCCCCCGCTCGGGGAGACCCAGTACTTC. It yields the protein CASAPPLGETQYF.

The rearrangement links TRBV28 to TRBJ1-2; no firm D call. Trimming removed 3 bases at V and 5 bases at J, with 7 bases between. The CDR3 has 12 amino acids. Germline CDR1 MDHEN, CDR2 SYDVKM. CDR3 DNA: TGTGCCAGCAGTTTCACCGTTTATGGCTACACCTTC. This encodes CASSFTVYGYTF.

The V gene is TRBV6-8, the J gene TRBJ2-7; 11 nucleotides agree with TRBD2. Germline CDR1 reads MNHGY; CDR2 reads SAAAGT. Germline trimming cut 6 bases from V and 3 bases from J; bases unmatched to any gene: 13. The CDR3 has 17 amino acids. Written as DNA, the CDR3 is TGTGCCAGCAGCGATAACATTAGCGGGAGGGGAGGCTACGAGCAGTACTTC. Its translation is CASSDNISGRGGYEQYF.

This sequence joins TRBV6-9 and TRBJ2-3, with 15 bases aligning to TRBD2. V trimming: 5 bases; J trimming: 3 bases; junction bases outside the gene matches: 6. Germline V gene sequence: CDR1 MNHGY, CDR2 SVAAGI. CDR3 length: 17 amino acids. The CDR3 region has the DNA TGTGCCAGCAGTCGGACTAGCGGGAGGGCCGGGACAGATACGCAGTATTTT. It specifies CASSRTSGRAGTDTQYF.

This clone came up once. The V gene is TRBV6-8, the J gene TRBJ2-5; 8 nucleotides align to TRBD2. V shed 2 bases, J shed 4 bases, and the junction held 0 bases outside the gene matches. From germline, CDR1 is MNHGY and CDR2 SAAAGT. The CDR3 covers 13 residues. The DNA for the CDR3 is TGTGCCAGCAGTTACCGGGGGGGAGAGACCCAGTACTTC. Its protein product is CASSYRGGETQYF.

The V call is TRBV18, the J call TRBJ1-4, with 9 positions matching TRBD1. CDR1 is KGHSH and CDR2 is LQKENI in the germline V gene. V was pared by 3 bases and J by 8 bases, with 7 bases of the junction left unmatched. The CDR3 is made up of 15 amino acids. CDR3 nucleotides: TGTGCCAGCTCACCTCCGGGACAGGGTGAAGAAAAACTGTTTTTT. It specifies CASSPPGQGEEKLFF.